Each of the 18 T cell receptor beta chains below was sequenced from the same sample in a study of monozygotic twins with inflammatory bowel disease. TCRdb reworked the 5' RACE reads into one entry per CDR3 protein, no DNA. The sample has approximately 380,000 distinct CDR3 sequences. Sequencing was done on a sample of blood. The receptors come from a human donor with ulcerative colitis or Crohn's disease, or a healthy co-twin of an affected twin (not recorded which).

The V call is TRBV12-3 or TRBV12-4, the J call TRBJ1-5; TCRdb indicates TRBD1, and absent DNA this call remains unverified. The CDR3 loop spans 16 amino acids. The CDR3 loop is CASSLGTGASNQPQHF.

This CDR3 reads CSARALGSEKLFF. The chain recombines TRBV20-1 with TRBJ1-4. The CDR3 is 13 residues long. Germline values: CDR1 DFQATT, CDR2 SNEGSKA (reference sequence).

The chain uses TRBV3-1 and TRBJ2-5; there is no DNA to check the TCRdb D call of TRBD1. Germline CDR1 reads LGHDT; CDR2 reads YNNKEL (reference sequence). The CDR3 is 15 amino acids. CDR3 sequence reads: CASSPVPGGQETQYF.

V gene TRBV4-3 combines with J gene TRBJ1-2. CDR1 and CDR2 (germline): LGHNA, YSLEER. The CDR3 is 14 amino acids. This chain's CDR3 is CASSQRTANYGYTF.

The chain carries TRBV5-1 and TRBJ2-7; TCRdb lists TRBD1, though no DNA is available to test this call. The germline gives CDR1 SGHRS, CDR2 YFSETQ. This CDR3 comprises 17 residues. CDR3 amino acids: CASSLSSPSTGGYEQYF. The variable domain in full, completed from reference TRBV5-1 and TRBJ2-7, reads KAGVTQTPRYLIKTRGQQVTLSCSPISGHRSVSWYQQTPGQGLQFLFEYFSETQRNKGNFPGRFSGRQFSNSRSEMNVSTLELGDSALYLCASSLSSPSTGGYEQYFGPGTRLTVT.

The genes are TRBV25-1 and TRBJ2-3; TCRdb gives TRBD1 as the D gene, but with no DNA this cannot be confirmed. CDR1 is MGHDK and CDR2 is SYGVNS in the germline V gene. The CDR3 is 19 residues long. The CDR3 spells CASSSGTGVFWGNPDTQYF.

V gene TRBV30 combines with J gene TRBJ1-1; without DNA, the TCRdb call of TRBD1 cannot be checked. CDR3 length equals 12 residues. Germline CDR1 is GTSNPN and CDR2 is SVGIG (reference sequence). The CDR3 region is CAWSPNRGMAFF. Full variable domain (rest looked up from reference TRBV30 and TRBJ1-1): SQTIHQWPATLVQPVGSPLSLECTVEGTSNPNLYWYRQAAGRGLQLLFYSVGIGQISSEVPQNLSASRPQDRQFILSSKKLLLSDSGFYLCAWSPNRGMAFFGQGTRLTVV.

V and J are TRBV7-2 and TRBJ2-7; TCRdb's assignment of TRBD1 cannot be checked, as there is no DNA. This CDR3 has 14 amino acids. Germline CDR1 reads SGHTA; CDR2 reads FQGNSA. The CDR3 is CASSYRQGAYEQYF. The variable domain in full, with the rest retrieved from reference TRBV7-2 and TRBJ2-7, is GAGVSQSPSNKVTEKGKDVELRCDPISGHTALYWYRQSLGQGLEFLIYFQGNSAPDKSGLPSDRFSAERTGGSVSTLTIQRTQQEDSAVYLCASSYRQGAYEQYFGPGTRLTVT.

The gene calls are TRBV3-1 and TRBJ1-1; checking the TCRdb D call of TRBD1 is not possible without DNA. Germline V gives CDR1 LGHDT, CDR2 YNNKEL (reference sequence). The CDR3 contains 13 residues. CDR3 residues: CASSQGTGQGAFF.

V usage is TRBV19 and J usage is TRBJ1-6; absent DNA, TCRdb's TRBD1 call cannot be checked. Germline V gene sequence: CDR1 LNHDA, CDR2 SQIVND (reference sequence). This CDR3 is 14 amino acids long. This chain's CDR3 is CASNLIRENSPLHF.

The chain links TRBV6-5 to TRBJ2-7; TCRdb proposes TRBD1, but this gene call is untestable without DNA. The CDR3 totals 15 residues. Germline V gives CDR1 MNHEY, CDR2 SVGAGI. The CDR3 reads CASSYLGTGHYEQYF.

V usage is TRBV20-1 and J usage is TRBJ1-5; without DNA, the TCRdb call of TRBD1 cannot be checked. CDR1 is DFQATT and CDR2 is SNEGSKA in the germline V gene (reference sequence). CDR3 length: 18 residues. CDR3 loop: CSAAPGTGGSYSNQPQHF.

The rearrangement links TRBV19 to TRBJ2-7; TCRdb names TRBD1, which stays unverified in the absence of DNA. The CDR3 runs 14 residues. Germline V lookup: CDR1 LNHDA, CDR2 SQIVND (reference sequence). The CDR3 region is CASSKQVGPYEQYF. Together with reference TRBV19 and TRBJ2-7, the CDR3 gives the full variable domain: DGGITQSPKYLFRKEGQNVTLSCEQNLNHDAMYWYRQDPGQGLRLIYYSQIVNDFQKGDIAEGYSVSREKKESFPLTVTSAQKNPTAFYLCASSKQVGPYEQYFGPGTRLTVT.

This chain links TRBV24-1 with TRBJ2-3; TCRdb selects TRBD1, and the lack of DNA leaves this call unchecked. The CDR3 is 13 residues long. The germline gives CDR1 KGHDR, CDR2 SFDVKD. This chain's CDR3 is CATRSGGSDTQYF.

The V gene is TRBV7-6, the J gene TRBJ2-3; the TCRdb call, TRBD1, lacks DNA for checking. Germline CDR1 is SGHVS and CDR2 is FNYEAQ. The CDR3 spans 16 residues. The chain's CDR3 is CASSELDGGLTDTQYF. Full variable domain (missing parts from reference TRBV7-6 and TRBJ2-3): GAGVSQSPRYKVTKRGQDVALRCDPISGHVSLYWYRQALGQGPEFLTYFNYEAQQDKSGLPNDRFSAERPEGSISTLTIQRTEQRDSAMYRCASSELDGGLTDTQYFGPGTRLTVL.

The rearrangement joins TRBV27 to TRBJ2-7; there is no DNA to check the TCRdb D call of TRBD2. Germline V lookup: CDR1 MNHEY, CDR2 SMNVEV (reference sequence). The CDR3 has 15 amino acids. This CDR3 is CASRLGGTGSYEQYF.

The rearrangement joins TRBV4-1 to TRBJ2-7; TCRdb lists TRBD1, though no DNA is available to test this call. The CDR3 runs 16 residues. CDR1 MGHRA and CDR2 YSYEKL come from the germline V gene. The CDR3 reads CASSQEWARGTYEQYF.

This chain uses TRBV12-3 or TRBV12-4 with TRBJ2-3; the TRBD1 assignment by TCRdb is unverifiable without DNA. CDR3 length equals 16 residues. CDR3 amino acids: CASSLVGQGYTDTQYF.